A single sample is the source of the 26 T cell receptor beta chains below, sequenced in a study of beta chain features in type 1 diabetes. General study results and limits: In all four CD4+ subsets, TCRB CDR3 length was significantly, moderately reduced in type 1 diabetes.

The isolated RNA, all of it, was reverse transcribed, so expressed TCRB transcripts were what got sequenced. The assay was immunoSEQ multiplex PCR, and TCRdb's table has in-frame clones only and misses some. The top ten clones hold 0.035% to 0.04% of a sample with some 640,000 clones, 11% to 15% of them seen once. Antigen specificity for these receptors is unknown. Sequencing was done on a sample of naive CD4+ T cells from blood. Receptors originate from a man in his late teens or twenties with type 1 diabetes.

The sample holds a few counts of this clone. The V and J genes are TRBV29-1 and TRBJ2-7; a weak D match, TRBD1 (6 bases). The ends were cut back, 3 bases at V and 2 bases at J, with 17 bases in the middle. The V gene's germline CDR1 is SQVTM and CDR2 ANQGSEA. This CDR3 has 15 amino acids. The CDR3, as DNA: TGCAGCGTTGAGGTCCCGGGACATGAACCCTACGAGCAGTACTTC. This gives the protein CSVEVPGHEPYEQYF.

This clone was counted a few times. The rearrangement uses TRBV7-2 and TRBJ1-2; D is uncertain. The CDR3 runs to 14 residues. The V and J ends lost 3 bases and 2 bases respectively, with 10 bases between them. Germline lookup yields CDR1 SGHTA and CDR2 FQGNSA. The CDR3 nucleotides read TGTGCCAGCAGCTTGGGCCGAGAAAACTATGGCTACACCTTC. This sequence encodes CASSLGRENYGYTF.

This clone has only a few counts. This chain links TRBV7-2 with TRBJ2-5, with 13 bases fitting TRBD2. The CDR3 extends over 15 amino acids. The V gene end was trimmed by 4 bases and the J gene end by 5 bases; junction bases not matched to a gene: 4. CDR1 SGHTA and CDR2 FQGNSA come from the germline V gene. The CDR3 bases are TGTGCCAGCAGCTGGACTAGCGGGGGAGGGGAGACCCAGTACTTC. Translating it yields CASSWTSGGGETQYF.

This clone occurred once. The V and J genes are TRBV6-1 and TRBJ2-6; possibly TRBD2 for D (6 bases). Germline CDR1 and CDR2: MNHNS and SASEGT. V lost 4 bases to trimming and J lost 0 bases, with 10 bases between them. This CDR3 has 16 residues. Here the CDR3 reads CASSGGVSSGANVLTF. The CDR3 region has the DNA TGTGCCAGCAGTGGCGGGGTAAGCTCTGGGGCCAACGTCCTGACTTTC.

A word on this clone: This sample includes further DNA sequences coding for the same CDR3. This chain connects TRBV18 to TRBJ2-5; D might be TRBD2 (5 bases). This CDR3 is built from 12 residues. From germline, CDR1 is KGHSH and CDR2 LQKENI. V was trimmed by 3 bases and J by 5 bases, leaving 7 bases between them. In DNA form, the CDR3 reads TGTGCCAGCTCACCCCGGAGGGAGACCCAGTACTTC. It translates to CASSPRRETQYF. Looking up the rest from reference TRBV18 and TRBJ2-5 gives the full variable domain: NAGVMQNPRHLVRRRGQEARLRCSPMKGHSHVYWYRQLPEEGLKFMVYLQKENIIDESGMPKERFSAEFPKEGPSILRIQQVVRGDSAAYFCASSPRRETQYFGPGTRLLVL.

This clone was found a few times. Other DNA sequences in the sample encode the same CDR3. The J gene is TRBJ2-5, the V gene TRBV4-1; tentatively, D is TRBD2 (5 bases). The germline CDR1 and CDR2 sequences are MGHRA and YSYEKL. V lost 0 bases, J lost 2 bases, and 13 bases lay in between. The CDR3 covers 16 residues. This CDR3 is CASSQDLGEGQETQYF. For the CDR3, the DNA is TGCGCCAGCAGCCAAGATCTTGGTGAGGGTCAAGAGACCCAGTACTTC.

The rearrangement joins TRBV19 to TRBJ2-7; D is perhaps TRBD1 or TRBD2 (5 bases each). This CDR3 comprises 12 residues. The V end was cut by 8 bases, the J end by 3 bases, with 11 bases between. CDR1 is LNHDA, CDR2 SQIVND, per germline (reference sequence). The CDR3 bases are TGTGCCAGTTCCAGGGACGTCTACGAGCAGTACTTC. Translating it yields CASSRDVYEQYF.

This clone has just one count. The chain links TRBV6-6 to TRBJ2-3; TRBD2 aligns across 8 bases. The germline CDR1 and CDR2 sequences are MNHNY and SVGAGI (reference sequence). The V gene end was trimmed by 10 bases and the J gene end by 1 base; junction bases not matched to a gene: 4. CDR3 length: 13 amino acids. The CDR3 DNA reads as TGTGCCACCACGGGGGGGGGCACAGATACGCAGTATTTT. Its protein product is CATTGGGTDTQYF.

This clone was observed a few times. The V gene is TRBV5-4, the J gene TRBJ2-2; TRBD2 matches 10 bases. Germline-derived CDR1 and CDR2 are SGHNT and YYREEE (reference sequence). J gave up 6 bases and V 7 bases, and 6 bases lay outside the gene matches. CDR3 length equals 14 residues. CDR3: CASRAGGSAGELFF. CDR3 DNA sequence: TGTGCCAGCCGAGCGGGGGGGAGCGCCGGGGAGCTGTTTTTT.

This clone occurred a few times. V usage is TRBV27 and J usage is TRBJ2-3; D is undetermined. V was clipped by 3 bases and J by 4 bases, with 8 bases between them. CDR1 and CDR2 from the germline V gene are MNHEY and SMNVEV (reference sequence). This CDR3 contains 13 residues. CDR3 protein: CASSLGSPDTQYF. The CDR3 DNA follows: TGTGCCAGCAGTTTGGGTAGCCCAGATACGCAGTATTTT.

The V and J genes are TRBV5-1 and TRBJ2-1; D is possibly TRBD2 (6 bases). V was pared by 4 bases and J by 7 bases, with 18 bases between. The length of the CDR3 is 15 residues. Germline V gene lookup returns CDR1 SGHRS and CDR2 YFSETQ. CDR3 in DNA: TGCGCCAGCAGCACCGCTAGCGCCAAGTGGAATGAGCAGTTCTTC. It specifies CASSTASAKWNEQFF.

In its sample, this clone was seen a few times. The chain joins TRBV11-2 to TRBJ2-6; D unclear. There are 13 residues in the CDR3. V was shortened by 3 bases and J by 4 bases, with 4 bases between the two germline ends. The germline CDR1 and CDR2 sequences are SGHAT and FQNNGV. Here the CDR3 DNA reads TGTGCCAGCAGCTTCCCCGGGGCCAACGTCCTGACTTTC. It encodes CASSFPGANVLTF.

The V call is TRBV11-2, the J call TRBJ2-2; D is unresolved. Trimming took off 5 bases at V and 7 bases at J, with 5 bases between the two ends. Germline values: CDR1 SGHAT, CDR2 FQNNGV. The CDR3 totals 11 residues. This CDR3 is CASSLVGELFF. The CDR3 DNA is TGTGCCAGCAGCCTGGTCGGGGAGCTGTTTTTT. The complete variable domain, with remaining parts taken from reference TRBV11-2 and TRBJ2-2, reads EAGVAQSPRYKIIEKRQSVAFWCNPISGHATLYWYQQILGQGPKLLIQFQNNGVVDDSQLPKDRFSAERLKGVDSTLKIQPAKLEDSAVYLCASSLVGELFFGEGSRLTVL.

This clone was observed a handful of times. V gene TRBV18 combines with J gene TRBJ1-1; D is unclear. Trimming took off 6 bases at V and 4 bases at J, with 15 bases between the two ends. Germline-derived CDR1 and CDR2 are KGHSH and LQKENI. This CDR3 region has 14 residues. CDR3 sequence reads: CASSEGLGFTEAFF. The DNA for the CDR3 is TGTGCCAGCTCGGAGGGCTTAGGATTCACTGAAGCTTTCTTT.

CDR3 sequence: CASSQREGAITHEQYF. CDR3 bases: TGTGCCAGCAGCCAAAGGGAGGGGGCGATTACCCACGAGCAGTACTTC. J is TRBJ2-7 and V is TRBV7-9; possibly TRBD1 or TRBD2 for D (7 bases each). CDR1 and CDR2 (germline): SEHNR, FQNEAQ (reference sequence). The CDR3 consists of 16 residues. The germline V and J ends were trimmed by 5 bases and 5 bases, with 22 bases remaining between them.

This clone was seen a handful of times. This chain links TRBV5-1 with TRBJ2-5; 14 bases line up with TRBD2. Trimming removed 4 bases from V and 2 bases from J; junction bases left unmatched: 10. There are 18 residues in the CDR3. Germline CDR1 and CDR2: SGHRS and YFSETQ. The CDR3 region is CASSPGTSGSGPQETQYF. CDR3 DNA: TGCGCCAGCAGCCCTGGGACTAGCGGGAGTGGGCCACAAGAGACCCAGTACTTC.

This clone was seen a handful of times. This sequence joins TRBV4-3 and TRBJ1-2, with 7 nucleotides matching TRBD1. In germline, CDR1 is LGHNA, CDR2 YSLEER. The CDR3 extends over 14 amino acids. V lost 1 base, J lost 4 bases, and 3 bases stayed unmatched. In nucleotides, the CDR3 is TGCGCCAGCAGCCAAGGACAGGGAGGCTATGGCTACACCTTC. It codes for CASSQGQGGYGYTF.

The rearrangement uses TRBV11-2 and TRBJ2-1, with 13 bases that match TRBD2. J lost 6 bases, V lost 5 bases, and 4 bases had no gene match. This CDR3 has 15 residues. CDR1 is SGHAT, CDR2 FQNNGV, per germline. In nucleotides, the CDR3 is TGTGCCAGCAGCCCGACTAGCGGGGGGCCCAATGAGCAGTTCTTC. Amino acids: CASSPTSGGPNEQFF. Full variable domain (remainder filled in from reference TRBV11-2 and TRBJ2-1): EAGVAQSPRYKIIEKRQSVAFWCNPISGHATLYWYQQILGQGPKLLIQFQNNGVVDDSQLPKDRFSAERLKGVDSTLKIQPAKLEDSAVYLCASSPTSGGPNEQFFGPGTRLTVL.

This clone was counted a few times. The chain joins TRBV19 to TRBJ2-6; D not resolved. V lost 6 bases, J lost 1 base, and 7 bases lay in between. Germline V gene lookup returns CDR1 LNHDA and CDR2 SQIVND (reference sequence). This CDR3 is built from 14 residues. DNA of the CDR3: TGTGCCAGTAGCCACCCGTCTGGGGCCAACGTCCTGACTTTC. Translated: CASSHPSGANVLTF.

This sequence joins TRBV7-2 and TRBJ2-5, with D unresolved. The CDR3 is made up of 13 amino acids. CDR1 SGHTA and CDR2 FQGNSA come from the germline V gene. Trimming stripped 4 bases from V and 3 bases from J, with 9 bases between. The CDR3, as DNA: TGTGCCAGCAGCTCAAACCCGGAAGAGACCCAGTACTTC. Protein: CASSSNPEETQYF. Full variable domain (outside the CDR3, taken from reference TRBV7-2 and TRBJ2-5): GAGVSQSPSNKVTEKGKDVELRCDPISGHTALYWYRQSLGQGLEFLIYFQGNSAPDKSGLPSDRFSAERTGGSVSTLTIQRTQQEDSAVYLCASSSNPEETQYFGPGTRLLVL.

This chain uses TRBV4-2 with TRBJ2-1; 8 positions agree with TRBD2. The CDR3 covers 17 residues. Germline V gene lookup returns CDR1 LGHNA and CDR2 YNFKEQ. With 4 bases clipped from V and 1 base from J, the junction kept 9 bases outside the gene matches. In nucleotides, the CDR3 is TGTGCCAGCAGCCTCGAATTGGCGGGGGGATCCTACAATGAGCAGTTCTTC. Translation gives CASSLELAGGSYNEQFF.

This clone was recorded a few times. The gene calls are TRBV7-2 and TRBJ2-3, with D possibly being TRBD2 (6 bases). Germline values: CDR1 SGHTA, CDR2 FQGNSA. This CDR3 region has 14 residues. The V and J ends lost 4 bases and 5 bases respectively, with 13 bases between them. Here the CDR3 DNA reads TGTGCCAGCAGCTCGTATCTCGGGGGAGATACGCAGTATTTT. As protein: CASSSYLGGDTQYF. Full variable domain (rest looked up from reference TRBV7-2 and TRBJ2-3): GAGVSQSPSNKVTEKGKDVELRCDPISGHTALYWYRQSLGQGLEFLIYFQGNSAPDKSGLPSDRFSAERTGGSVSTLTIQRTQQEDSAVYLCASSSYLGGDTQYFGPGTRLTVL.

This clone has a handful of counts. The chain couples TRBV9 to TRBJ1-2; D perhaps matches TRBD1 (5 bases). The germline V gene encodes CDR1 SGDLS and CDR2 YYNGEE. V shed 4 bases and J shed 7 bases, with 17 bases lying between them. The CDR3 has 14 residues. CDR3 amino acids: CASSPDGGGGGYTF. DNA of the CDR3: TGTGCCAGCAGCCCCGACGGGGGTGGAGGTGGCTACACCTTC. The full variable domain, in which reference TRBV9 and TRBJ1-2 provide the parts outside the CDR3, is DSGVTQTPKHLITATGQRVTLRCSPRSGDLSVYWYQQSLDQGLQFLIQYYNGEERAKGNILERFSAQQFPDLHSELNLSSLELGDSALYFCASSPDGGGGGYTFGSGTRLTVV.

This clone has a handful of counts. The rearrangement joins TRBV11-1 to TRBJ1-1, with D perhaps matching TRBD1 (5 bases). This CDR3 region has 16 residues. Trimming took 3 bases from V and 0 from J, leaving 14 bases between them. Germline-derived CDR1 and CDR2 are SGHAT and FQDESV (reference sequence). CDR3 nucleotide sequence: TGTGCCAGCAGCTTCGTCGACAGCCTCATGAACACTGAAGCTTTCTTT. It is translated as CASSFVDSLMNTEAFF.

This sequence joins TRBV7-8 and TRBJ2-7; D ambiguous. This CDR3 comprises 12 residues. The V gene's germline CDR1 is SGHVS and CDR2 FQNEAQ. The V end lost 5 bases, the J end lost 6 bases, and 11 bases lay between the germline ends. CDR3 in amino acids: CASSAGFGEQYF. Here the CDR3 DNA reads TGTGCCAGCAGCGCCGGGTTTGGCGAGCAGTACTTC.

The chain is built from TRBV6-6 and TRBJ1-2; 8 bases align to TRBD1. Per the germline V gene, CDR1 is MNHNY and CDR2 is SVGAGI (reference sequence). CDR3 length: 14 residues. V shed 4 bases, J shed 6 bases, and the junction held 7 bases outside the gene matches. DNA of the CDR3: TGTGCCAGCAGTTCGCGGACAGGGAGGGATGGCTACACCTTC. It yields the protein CASSSRTGRDGYTF.